These 30 T cell receptor beta chains came from one sample sequenced in a study of early T cells in non-severe SARS-CoV-2 infection. TCRdb processed the 5' RACE reads anew with MiXCR; each CDR3 protein has one entry. The data contain some 66,000 distinct CDR3 sequences, roughly 9.1% of them seen just once; the ten biggest clones take up roughly 3.2%. The sequenced sample consisted of whole blood. These receptors were taken from an adult who was a healthcare worker with PCR-confirmed SARS-CoV-2 infection or an uninfected control (not recorded which).

The V and J genes are TRBV14 and TRBJ1-2; D call uncertain. This CDR3 is built from 14 residues. The V end was cut by 0 bases, the J end by 4 bases, with 9 bases between. Germline V lookup: CDR1 SGHDN, CDR2 FVKESK. The CDR3 DNA sequence: TGTGCCAGCAGCCAAGATAGGACGATCTATGGCTACACCTTC. This codes for CASSQDRTIYGYTF.

The V gene is TRBV6-2 or TRBV6-3, the J gene TRBJ1-2; no definite D call. Germline CDR1 and CDR2: MNHEY and SVGEGT. The CDR3 has 13 amino acids. With 0 bases removed from V and 8 bases from J, the gap between germline ends came to 10 bases. The CDR3 region is CASSYSRTMGYTF. The DNA for the CDR3 is TGTGCCAGCAGTTACTCACGTACTATGGGCTACACCTTC.

The CDR3 loop reads CASSQWGQGAYEQYF. In nucleotides, the CDR3 is TGTGCCAGCTCACAATGGGGACAGGGGGCTTACGAGCAGTACTTC. This chain uses TRBV18 with TRBJ2-7; 12 bases match TRBD1. J was trimmed by 4 bases and V by 4 bases; bases with no gene match: 5. CDR1 and CDR2 from the germline V gene are KGHSH and LQKENI. The CDR3 runs 15 residues.

The rearrangement links TRBV5-1 to TRBJ1-1; maybe TRBD1 (5 bases). Germline V gene sequence: CDR1 SGHRS, CDR2 YFSETQ. This CDR3 has 14 amino acids. V dropped 2 bases and J dropped 0 bases, with 8 bases sitting between them. The CDR3 nucleotides read TGCGCCAGCAGCTTTGGGGCGGTGAACACTGAAGCTTTCTTT. Its translation is CASSFGAVNTEAFF.

This chain uses TRBV9 with TRBJ2-7; D remains ambiguous. Trimming cost V 0 bases and J 5 bases, with 12 bases left between them. The CDR3 is made up of 14 amino acids. In germline, CDR1 is SGDLS, CDR2 YYNGEE. Written as DNA, the CDR3 is TGTGCCAGCAGCGTAGCACCGGAGACGGACGAGCAGTACTTC. This gives the protein CASSVAPETDEQYF.

In this sample, this clonotype turned up a few times. The chain links TRBV20-1 to TRBJ2-2; D possibly uses TRBD1 or TRBD2 (5 bases each). Germline values: CDR1 DFQATT, CDR2 SNEGSKA (reference sequence). Trimming removed 5 bases from V and 4 bases from J, with 14 bases in between. This CDR3 contains 14 residues. CDR3 DNA sequence: TGCAGTGCTGCTGGGGGAGTGGGCACCGGGGAGCTGTTTTTT. It translates to CSAAGGVGTGELFF.

V usage is TRBV27 and J usage is TRBJ2-5, with TRBD1 as a possible D gene (5 bases). Looked up from germline, CDR1 is MNHEY and CDR2 is SMNVEV (reference sequence). The CDR3 runs 15 residues. Trimming left V 3 bases short and J 1 base short, with 12 bases between. For the CDR3, the DNA is TGTGCCAGCAGTTTTGGGGCAACCCTCCAAGAGACCCAGTACTTC. Translating gives CASSFGATLQETQYF.

In this sample, this clonotype turned up a few times. The V and J genes are TRBV27 and TRBJ2-1; D unresolved. V shed 2 bases and J shed 4 bases, with 12 bases lying between them. CDR3 length: 15 amino acids. From germline, CDR1 is MNHEY and CDR2 SMNVEV (reference sequence). CDR3 in amino acids: CASSLTGNWYNEQFF. DNA for the CDR3: TGTGCCAGCAGTTTAACTGGGAATTGGTACAATGAGCAGTTCTTC.

Only a few counts were recorded for this clonotype. The chain uses TRBV7-2 and TRBJ2-3; 8 nucleotides agree with TRBD2. The CDR3 is 16 residues long. Germline lookup yields CDR1 SGHTA and CDR2 FQGNSA. Losses at the gene ends were 6 bases for V and 2 bases for J; bases not matched to a gene: 10. The CDR3: CASRVGLAGITDTQYF. The CDR3, as DNA: TGTGCCAGCAGAGTAGGGTTAGCGGGGATCACAGATACGCAGTATTTT.

At least ten counts were recorded for this clonotype. The chain is built from TRBV4-1 and TRBJ1-2; D remains unclear. Deletions cut 1 base from V and 6 bases from J, with 18 bases between. The length of the CDR3 is 16 residues. Germline V gene lookup returns CDR1 MGHRA and CDR2 YSYEKL. Written as DNA, the CDR3 is TGCGCCAGCAGCCAAGTCGCCCCCTTATCTTCTAATGGCTACACCTTC. It codes for CASSQVAPLSSNGYTF.

This clonotype was recorded a few times. The J gene is TRBJ2-7, the V gene TRBV13; tentative D call: TRBD2 (5 bases). The V end was cut by 0 bases, the J end by 4 bases, with 10 bases between. CDR3 length equals 14 residues. From germline, CDR1 is PRHDT and CDR2 FYEKMQ (reference sequence). The DNA for the CDR3 is TGTGCCAGCAGCTTAGGCCACGGGGTATACGAGCAGTACTTC. Translated, it gives CASSLGHGVYEQYF.

This clonotype was counted ten times or more. The rearrangement uses TRBV10-2 and TRBJ2-5; TRBD1 agrees at 11 bases. The J segment lost 4 bases and the V segment lost 8 bases, leaving 15 bases of the junction unmatched. This CDR3 is 17 amino acids long. Germline CDR1 reads WSHSY; CDR2 reads SAAADI. The CDR3 DNA reads as TGCGCCAGCTCACAGTCGAGGACAGGGGGCGTCGGAGAGACCCAGTACTTC. Translated: CASSQSRTGGVGETQYF.

The table lists this clonotype with many counts. The chain employs TRBV25-1 and TRBJ2-2, with D possibly matching TRBD2 (7 bases). CDR3 length: 16 residues. V lost 6 bases and J 3 bases, leaving 17 bases between the germline ends. The V gene's germline CDR1 is MGHDK and CDR2 SYGVNS. CDR3 sequence reads: CASSRRGGRDTGELFF. CDR3 DNA: TGTGCCAGCAGCCGCCGAGGGGGGAGGGACACCGGGGAGCTGTTTTTT.

The chain uses TRBV11-1 and TRBJ2-2; D is unclear. There are 14 residues in the CDR3. Germline-derived CDR1 and CDR2 are SGHAT and FQDESV (reference sequence). The germline V and J ends were trimmed by 5 bases and 1 base, with 8 bases remaining between them. The CDR3 spells CASSPEVNTGELFF. The CDR3 coding sequence is TGTGCCAGCAGCCCCGAGGTGAACACCGGGGAGCTGTTTTTT. The full variable domain, with the rest looked up from reference TRBV11-1 and TRBJ2-2, is EAEVAQSPRYKITEKSQAVAFWCDPISGHATLYWYRQILGQGPELLVQFQDESVVDDSQLPKDRFSAERLKGVDSTLKIQPAELGDSAMYLCASSPEVNTGELFFGEGSRLTVL.

In this sample, this clonotype turned up many times. The rearrangement links TRBV20-1 to TRBJ1-5, with a weak D call TRBD1 (5 bases). The CDR3 has 13 amino acids. The V gene's germline CDR1 is DFQATT and CDR2 SNEGSKA (reference sequence). The germline V and J ends were trimmed by 0 bases and 9 bases, with 12 bases remaining between them. Here the CDR3 reads CSARDWVTGPQHF. CDR3 coding DNA: TGCAGTGCTAGAGATTGGGTTACAGGGCCCCAGCATTTT.

Only a few counts were recorded for this clonotype. V usage is TRBV10-3 and J usage is TRBJ1-1; D remains ambiguous. This CDR3 has 12 amino acids. Germline values: CDR1 ENHRY, CDR2 SYGVKD. V gave up 3 bases and J gave up 2 bases, with 4 bases separating them. In DNA form, the CDR3 reads TGTGCCATCAGTGAACGTAACACTGAAGCTTTCTTT. Its translation: CAISERNTEAFF.

This clonotype was counted at least ten times. The V and J genes are TRBV6-5 and TRBJ2-7; 7 nucleotides line up with TRBD1. V shed 8 bases and J 0 bases; nucleotides not matched to a gene: 10. CDR1 is MNHEY, CDR2 SVGAGI, per germline. This CDR3 is built from 15 residues. The CDR3 DNA sequence: TGTGCCAGCTCGACCGGGACAGCGAGCTCCTACGAGCAGTACTTC. It is translated as CASSTGTASSYEQYF.

This clonotype was seen a handful of times. The gene calls are TRBV7-3 and TRBJ2-3; 8 positions match TRBD2. The CDR3 is 13 residues long. V shed 6 bases and J 2 bases; nucleotides not matched to a gene: 1. Germline V lookup: CDR1 SGHTA, CDR2 FQGTGA. The CDR3, as DNA: TGTGCCAGCAGGCGGGAGGTCACAGATACGCAGTATTTT. This sequence encodes CASRREVTDTQYF.

There are a few counts of this clonotype. This chain joins TRBV3-1 and TRBJ1-1; D gene unclear. Germline CDR1 LGHDT, CDR2 YNNKEL (reference sequence). The CDR3 spans 13 residues. Deletions cut 2 bases from V and 5 bases from J, with 9 bases between. Here the CDR3 DNA reads TGTGCCAGCAGCCAACAGATTGGAACTGAAGCTTTCTTT. This translates into CASSQQIGTEAFF.

The CDR3: CASSFPLARETQYF. CDR3 bases: TGTGCCAGCAGTTTCCCCCTGGCCCGCGAGACCCAGTACTTC. The rearrangement joins TRBV12-3 or TRBV12-4 to TRBJ2-5, with D uncertain. V was trimmed by 3 bases and J by 5 bases, leaving 13 bases between them. This CDR3 spans 14 amino acids.

This clonotype was observed a few times. This chain links TRBV6-6 with TRBJ1-2; 9 bases agree with TRBD1. Germline assignment: CDR1 MNHNY and CDR2 SVGAGI (reference sequence). V lost 7 bases, J lost 5 bases, and 11 bases stayed unmatched. The CDR3 has 15 residues. CDR3 protein: CASTRTGGEEYGYTF. The DNA for the CDR3 is TGTGCCAGCACACGCACAGGGGGCGAGGAGTATGGCTACACCTTC.

The chain has TRBV28 and TRBJ1-4; 9 nucleotides line up with TRBD1. V gave up 3 bases and J gave up 4 bases; unmatched junction bases: 0. Germline V gene data show CDR1 as MDHEN and CDR2 as SYDVKM. This CDR3 spans 14 amino acids. DNA for the CDR3: TGTGCCAGCAGTTTGGGACAGGGTAATGAAAAACTGTTTTTT. Its protein is CASSLGQGNEKLFF.

J is TRBJ2-7 and V is TRBV29-1, with D perhaps given as TRBD1 or TRBD2 (5 bases each). The CDR3 extends over 12 amino acids. V was shortened by 6 bases and J by 2 bases, with 11 bases between the two germline ends. Per germline, CDR1 SQVTM and CDR2 ANQGSEA. CDR3: CSVGTPTYEQYF. The CDR3 DNA reads TGCAGCGTCGGGACGCCAACCTACGAGCAGTACTTC.

This clonotype showed up just a few times. This sequence joins TRBV14 and TRBJ2-7, with 9 bases identical to TRBD1. J gave up 0 bases and V 2 bases, and 14 bases lay outside the gene matches. Germline CDR1 SGHDN, CDR2 FVKESK. This CDR3 spans 19 amino acids. The CDR3 DNA sequence: TGTGCCAGCAGCCAATCCGACAGGGGGTTCAATCTACGCTCCTACGAGCAGTACTTC. Amino acids: CASSQSDRGFNLRSYEQYF. Full variable domain (rest looked up from reference TRBV14 and TRBJ2-7): EAGVTQFPSHSVIEKGQTVTLRCDPISGHDNLYWYRRVMGKEIKFLLHFVKESKQDESGMPNNRFLAERTGGTYSTLKVQPAELEDSGVYFCASSQSDRGFNLRSYEQYFGPGTRLTVT.

This clonotype has only a few counts. The CDR3 here is CSGDRGDGKTQYF. CDR3 DNA: TGCAGCGGGGACAGGGGAGATGGGAAGACCCAGTACTTC. V usage is TRBV29-1 and J usage is TRBJ2-5, with TRBD1 matching over 10 bases. CDR3 length: 13 amino acids. With V trimmed by 7 bases and J by 6 bases, 8 bases remained unmatched. The V gene's germline CDR1 is SQVTM and CDR2 ANQGSEA.

This clonotype was seen only a few times. The V call is TRBV7-2, the J call TRBJ2-7; 10 bases fit TRBD2. J lost 3 bases, V lost 9 bases, and 11 bases had no gene match. Germline-derived CDR1 and CDR2 are SGHTA and FQGNSA. CDR3 size: 15 residues. In DNA, the CDR3 is TGTGCCAGAGGCCTAGCGGGGGTTAGGATCTACGAGCAGTACTTC. It encodes CARGLAGVRIYEQYF.

This clonotype was counted a few times. The rearrangement links TRBV7-2 to TRBJ2-3, with 9 bases aligning to TRBD2. The J segment lost 1 base and the V segment lost 3 bases, leaving 23 bases of the junction unmatched. The germline gives CDR1 SGHTA, CDR2 FQGNSA. The CDR3 consists of 22 residues. CDR3 coding DNA: TGTGCCAGCAGCTTCCTGCCTGGGGGAAGCGGGAGGCTTCCTCTCCGCACAGATACGCAGTATTTT. Translating it yields CASSFLPGGSGRLPLRTDTQYF.

This clonotype was recorded a few times. The rearrangement uses TRBV29-1 and TRBJ2-4; TRBD1 matches 7 bases. Trimming cost V 4 bases and J 0 bases; bases outside gene matches: 18. The CDR3 extends over 19 amino acids. Germline CDR1 reads SQVTM; CDR2 reads ANQGSEA. CDR3 sequence: CSVGIDRARGGLAKNIQYF. The CDR3 region has the DNA TGCAGCGTTGGAATTGACAGGGCCAGAGGAGGACTAGCCAAAAACATTCAGTACTTC.

In this sample, this clonotype turned up a few times. The chain joins TRBV19 to TRBJ2-2; TRBD2 agrees at 9 bases. In germline, CDR1 is LNHDA, CDR2 SQIVND (reference sequence). V trimming: 3 bases; J trimming: 7 bases; junction bases outside the gene matches: 9. This CDR3 region has 16 residues. CDR3 nucleotide sequence: TGTGCCAGTAGTATCTCGCGGGAGGGCGGTATCGGGGAGCTGTTTTTT. Amino acids: CASSISREGGIGELFF.

This clonotype was observed at least ten times. The rearrangement uses TRBV7-6 and TRBJ2-1; TRBD2 aligns across 11 bases. The CDR3 runs to 15 residues. Looked up from germline, CDR1 is SGHVS and CDR2 is FNYEAQ. V was pared by 5 bases and J by 6 bases, with 6 bases of the junction left unmatched. CDR3 bases: TGTGCCAGCAGCCCATTACTAGCGGGAGCCAATGAGCAGTTCTTC. Translated, it gives CASSPLLAGANEQFF.